The sequence of this TCR beta chain was determined in a study of cytomegalovirus exposure and HLA in healthy donors. PCR used 60 Vbeta primers and 13 Jbeta primers. Sequencing was performed with immunoSEQ multiplex PCR; in TCRdb, only in-frame clones are kept and a portion is missing. The sample contains about 82,000 clones, around 9.1% of which appear only once. J was trimmed by 0 bases and V by 4 bases; bases with no gene match: 13. The CDR3 length is 17 residues. The germline V gene encodes CDR1 SGHNT and CDR2 YYREEE (reference sequence). Findings of the study overall: Most TCR sequences were uncommon, yet certain public TCRs appeared in many donors. Prior analysis indicated that the majority of TCR beta V segments exhibited productivity approximately 87% or approximately 30% of the time. Later analysis associated a missense DCLRE1C variant with TCR beta V- and J-gene trimming. The study flagged approximately 180 TCR beta chains as cytomegalovirus-associated.

This clone was observed a handful of times. The target antigen is unknown. This chain links TRBV5-4 with TRBJ2-7; 7 positions match TRBD2. The sequenced sample was PBMCs. This TCR was recovered from a man aged 55-75 years in good health and CMV-seropositive. The DNA of the CDR3 is TGTGCCAGCAGCCCCGCCCGTCTAGCGGCCAGCTCCTACGAGCAGTACTTC. This sequence encodes CASSPARLAASSYEQYF.